Each of the 13 T cell receptor beta chains below was sequenced from the same sample in a study of cytomegalovirus exposure and HLA in healthy donors. In the PCR, 60 Vbeta and 13 Jbeta primers were used. Repertoires were generated with immunoSEQ multiplex PCR, while TCRdb's copy carries only in-frame clones and drops some. The sample contains about 160,000 clones, around 75% of which appear only once. The sequenced sample was PBMCs. These TCRs come from a female donor in good health and CMV-seronegative.

This clone is a singleton in its sample. The rearrangement joins TRBV5-1 to TRBJ2-6, with D uncertain. The CDR3 length is 16 residues. Germline assignment: CDR1 SGHRS and CDR2 YFSETQ. Trimming removed 0 bases at V and 0 bases at J, with 7 bases between. This chain's CDR3 is CASSLEPGSGANVLTF. The DNA of the CDR3 is TGCGCCAGCAGCTTGGAACCGGGCTCTGGGGCCAACGTCCTGACTTTC.

This chain joins TRBV15 and TRBJ2-3, with TRBD1 as a possible D gene (6 bases). With 8 bases removed from V and 0 bases from J, the gap between germline ends came to 24 bases. CDR1 LNHNV and CDR2 YYDKDF come from the germline V gene (reference sequence). There are 18 residues in the CDR3. The CDR3: CATATYNRVGASTDTQYF. In nucleotides, the CDR3 is TGTGCCACCGCTACGTACAACAGGGTAGGGGCTAGCACAGATACGCAGTATTTT.

The chain employs TRBV29-1 and TRBJ1-2; 8 bases are a match to TRBD1. The CDR3 runs to 13 residues. In germline, CDR1 is SQVTM, CDR2 ANQGSEA. Trimming removed 4 bases from V and 6 bases from J; junction bases left unmatched: 7. The CDR3 protein is CSVVSGTGDGYTF. DNA for the CDR3: TGCAGCGTTGTCAGTGGGACAGGAGATGGCTACACCTTC.

This clone was counted once. CDR3 protein: CASSYLGELFF. The CDR3 DNA reads TGTGCCAGCAGTTACTTGGGGGAGCTGTTTTTT. The rearrangement joins TRBV27 to TRBJ2-2; D gene ambiguous. Germline assignment: CDR1 MNHEY and CDR2 SMNVEV (reference sequence). The germline V and J ends were trimmed by 4 bases and 8 bases, with 5 bases remaining between them. The CDR3 loop spans 11 amino acids.

The rearrangement links TRBV7-9 to TRBJ2-7, with TRBD1 matching 7 bases. CDR3 size: 13 residues. Germline V gene data show CDR1 as SEHNR and CDR2 as FQNEAQ (reference sequence). With 5 bases clipped from V and 3 bases from J, the junction kept 4 bases outside the gene matches. The CDR3 coding sequence is TGTGCCAGCAGCCCGGGGACAGACTACGAGCAGTACTTC. Translated: CASSPGTDYEQYF. Drawing the rest from reference TRBV7-9 and TRBJ2-7, the complete variable domain is DTGVSQNPRHKITKRGQNVTFRCDPISEHNRLYWYRQTLGQGPEFLTYFQNEAQLEKSRLLSDRFSAERPKGSFSTLEIQRTEQGDSAMYLCASSPGTDYEQYFGPGTRLTVT.

This clone was seen only a few times. The DNA of the CDR3 is TGCGCCAGCAGCCAAGTACGGGATAGCTACGAGCAGTACTTC. This encodes CASSQVRDSYEQYF. The chain has TRBV4-3 and TRBJ2-7; perhaps TRBD2 as D (5 bases). Germline loops: CDR1 LGHNA, CDR2 YSLEER. V was trimmed by 1 base and J by 3 bases, leaving 10 bases between them. The CDR3 consists of 14 residues.

The chain carries TRBV19 and TRBJ1-1; D remains ambiguous. Germline loops: CDR1 LNHDA, CDR2 SQIVND (reference sequence). CDR3 length equals 14 residues. The germline V and J ends were trimmed by 7 bases and 1 base, with 13 bases remaining between them. CDR3 in amino acids: CASTHGLGNTEAFF. CDR3 bases: TGTGCCAGTACCCATGGGCTGGGGAACACTGAAGCTTTCTTT.

This chain's CDR3 is CASSQGLASDEQFF. For the CDR3, the DNA is TGCGCCAGCAGCCAAGGCTTAGCTTCAGATGAGCAGTTCTTC. V is TRBV4-3 and J is TRBJ2-1; no definite D call. V lost 1 base and J lost 8, with 12 bases in between. The germline gives CDR1 LGHNA, CDR2 YSLEER. This CDR3 has 14 residues.

This clone has a handful of counts. This sequence joins TRBV27 and TRBJ2-7; 9 bases map to TRBD1. V shed 7 bases and J 1 base; nucleotides not matched to a gene: 5. The germline V gene encodes CDR1 MNHEY and CDR2 SMNVEV (reference sequence). This CDR3 is 14 amino acids long. The CDR3 nucleotides read TGTGCCAGCACTACCGGGACAGGGTCCTACGAGCAGTACTTC. This encodes CASTTGTGSYEQYF.

The chain uses TRBV29-1 and TRBJ2-3; the match to TRBD2 covers 14 bases. After removal of 7 bases from V and 4 bases from J, the junction contained 4 bases not matched to a gene. Per germline, CDR1 SQVTM and CDR2 ANQGSEA. The CDR3 has 14 residues. CDR3 sequence (DNA): TGCAGCGGGCGACTAGCGGGAGGGCCAGATACGCAGTATTTT. Amino acids: CSGRLAGGPDTQYF.

This clone was seen only once. The missing conserved phenylalanine or tryptophan at the end of this CDR3 makes a read error likely. The DNA is omitted, as the CDR3 cannot be located on it reliably, and the CDR3 follows TCRdb's listing. The genes are TRBV5-4 and TRBJ2-7; the table calls TRBD2, which could not be checked here. Germline loops: CDR1 SGHNT, CDR2 YYREEE (reference sequence). A total of 8 residues make up the CDR3, ends included. The CDR3 spells CASSHRRG.

The chain joins TRBV28 to TRBJ2-2, with 12 positions matching TRBD2. Trimming removed 4 bases from V and 4 bases from J; junction bases left unmatched: 4. CDR3 length: 16 amino acids. Germline V gene data show CDR1 as MDHEN and CDR2 as SYDVKM. Here the CDR3 reads CASSSWTSGTTGELFF. Written as DNA, the CDR3 is TGTGCCAGCAGTTCCTGGACTAGCGGGACCACCGGGGAGCTGTTTTTT.

This clone is a singleton in its sample. This chain joins TRBV4-1 and TRBJ2-7; TRBD1 matches 9 bases. The V gene end was trimmed by 2 bases and the J gene end by 2 bases; junction bases not matched to a gene: 10. The V gene's germline CDR1 is MGHRA and CDR2 YSYEKL. There are 17 residues in the CDR3. The CDR3 bases are TGCGCCAGCAGCCAACCTCAACAGGGGGCTTTTACCTACGAGCAGTACTTC. As protein: CASSQPQQGAFTYEQYF.